The 8 T cell receptor beta chains presented below share a single source sample, sequenced in a study of post-analysis software for immune sequencing data. General study points: Comparison of patients with controls showed five TRBV segments more frequent in patients, TRBV5-6, TRBV5-1 and TRBV20-1 among them.

Antigen specificity for these receptors is unknown. Unique molecular identifiers were present in the TCR beta cDNA libraries. TCRdb independently ran MiXCR on the PCR reads; one entry per CDR3 protein. The sample records roughly 700,000 distinct CDR3 sequences, 25% to 30% being singletons. Sequences were obtained from blood. These receptors all stem from a girl aged 5-17 years with multiple sclerosis.

On this clonotype: The germline gene is not matched at one end of the junction; a read error may be the cause. The chain uses TRBV6-6 and TRBJ1-6; D call uncertain. The germline V gene encodes CDR1 MNHNY and CDR2 SVGAGI (reference sequence). CDR3 length: 15 residues. The CDR3 DNA sequence: TGTGCCAGCAGTTATCTGGCAGCCTATAATTCGCCCCTCCACTTT. This translates into CASSYLAAYNSPLHF.

This clonotype has at least ten counts. The chain links TRBV20-1 to TRBJ2-3, with 7 bases identical to TRBD2. There are 15 residues in the CDR3. V was pared by 1 base and J by 2 bases, with 6 bases of the junction left unmatched. CDR1 DFQATT and CDR2 SNEGSKA come from the germline V gene (reference sequence). As DNA, the CDR3 is TGCAGTGCTAGAGTCAGGGCGGGAGCCACAGATACGCAGTATTTT. Translation gives CSARVRAGATDTQYF.

A few counts support this clonotype. The chain carries TRBV9 and TRBJ2-1; D may be TRBD1 (5 bases). Germline CDR1 and CDR2: SGDLS and YYNGEE. This CDR3 contains 14 residues. Trimming pared 0 bases from V and 4 bases from J, leaving 8 bases between. CDR3 region: CASSVGAGYNEQFF. In nucleotides, the CDR3 is TGTGCCAGCAGCGTAGGGGCAGGGTACAATGAGCAGTTCTTC.

This chain links TRBV29-1 with TRBJ2-1; D remains ambiguous. Germline V lookup: CDR1 SQVTM, CDR2 ANQGSEA. V gave up 4 bases and J gave up 8 bases, with 15 bases separating them. The CDR3 covers 13 residues. The CDR3 spells CSVGEFTRDEQFF. The CDR3 nucleotides are TGCAGCGTTGGAGAATTTACTCGGGATGAGCAGTTCTTC.

This clonotype appeared a few times. The chain employs TRBV2 and TRBJ2-3; D not resolved. V gave up 4 bases and J gave up 4 bases, with 15 bases separating them. CDR1 is SNHLY and CDR2 is FYNNEI in the germline V gene. This CDR3 has 15 residues. The CDR3 DNA is TGTGCCAGCAGTGGTAGACGGACCGCGGCAGATACGCAGTATTTT. Protein product: CASSGRRTAADTQYF.

Regarding this clonotype: At one of its ends the junction is not consistent with the germline gene, which may arise from a read error. This chain connects TRBV7-8 to TRBJ2-7; 14 bases match TRBD2. Per the germline V gene, CDR1 is SGHVS and CDR2 is FQNEAQ. The CDR3 has 15 amino acids. CDR3 region: CVSSLGTSGSGEQYF. The CDR3 nucleotides are TGTGTCAGCAGCTTAGGGACTAGCGGGAGTGGCGAGCAGTACTTC.

This clonotype appeared a few times. The CDR3 bases are TGTGCCAGCAGACCAGGGTACGGCAATCAGCCCCAGCATTTT. This encodes CASRPGYGNQPQHF. The rearrangement joins TRBV7-9 to TRBJ1-5, with D possibly being TRBD1 (5 bases). The CDR3 totals 14 residues. Germline V lookup: CDR1 SEHNR, CDR2 FQNEAQ (reference sequence). Trimming took 6 bases from V and 2 from J, leaving 11 bases between them. Together with reference TRBV7-9 and TRBJ1-5, the CDR3 gives the full variable domain: DTGVSQNPRHKITKRGQNVTFRCDPISEHNRLYWYRQTLGQGPEFLTYFQNEAQLEKSRLLSDRFSAERPKGSFSTLEIQRTEQGDSAMYLCASRPGYGNQPQHFGDGTRLSIL.

The chain has TRBV5-6 and TRBJ2-2, with D tentatively TRBD2 (6 bases). This CDR3 has 15 residues. CDR1 SGHDT and CDR2 YYEEEE come from the germline V gene. Trimming took off 1 base at V and 1 base at J, with 8 bases between the two ends. CDR3 bases: TGTGCCAGCAGCTTGCCGCGGGGGAACACCGGGGAGCTGTTTTTT. Translated, it gives CASSLPRGNTGELFF.